This passage covers 14 T cell receptor beta chains from one sample sequenced in a study of neurological immune-mediated disorders. TCRdb reprocessed the 5' RACE reads via MiXCR and lists one record per CDR3 protein. Of 40,000 to 60,000 distinct CDR3 sequences listed, about 3% are singletons. Sample: PBMCs. These receptors all come from a man between 40 and 49 years old with multiple sclerosis.

This clonotype has ten or more counts. This chain connects TRBV3-1 to TRBJ2-7, with D possibly being TRBD2 (6 bases). Trimming took off 4 bases at V and 0 bases at J, with 10 bases between the two ends. The CDR3 spans 14 residues. Germline CDR1 LGHDT, CDR2 YNNKEL (reference sequence). CDR3 bases: TGTGCCAGCAGCCCTAGCGTATACTCCTACGAGCAGTACTTC. Its protein product is CASSPSVYSYEQYF.

This clonotype was seen at least ten times. The chain couples TRBV12-3 or TRBV12-4 to TRBJ2-7; 7 bases agree with TRBD2. CDR3 length: 12 amino acids. With 2 bases clipped from V and 7 bases from J, the junction kept 2 bases outside the gene matches. CDR3 nucleotide sequence: TGTGCCAGCAGTTTAATGGGAGGGGAGCAGTACTTC. It translates to CASSLMGGEQYF.

This clonotype was found many times. The CDR3 loop is CASSFGQGGETQYF. DNA for the CDR3: TGTGCCAGCAGTTTCGGGCAGGGAGGAGAGACCCAGTACTTC. V and J are TRBV12-3 or TRBV12-4 and TRBJ2-5; maybe TRBD2 (6 bases). CDR3 length: 14 residues. The V end lost 3 bases, the J end lost 4 bases, and 12 bases lay between the germline ends.

This clonotype was seen repeatedly, ten times or more. The chain couples TRBV29-1 to TRBJ1-1; no firm D call. Germline V CDR1 and CDR2: SQVTM, ANQGSEA. The CDR3 loop spans 9 amino acids. Trimming removed 3 bases at V and 10 bases at J, with 6 bases between. The CDR3 region is CSVEWSAFF. The CDR3 DNA reads as TGCAGCGTTGAGTGGTCAGCTTTCTTT.

Only a few counts were recorded for this clonotype. A much bigger clone sits one base away, suggesting this may be a read error. The chain combines TRBV12-3 or TRBV12-4 with TRBJ2-4; tentatively, D is TRBD1 (5 bases). The CDR3 runs 12 residues. Trimming took off 2 bases at V and 10 bases at J, with 9 bases between the two ends. The CDR3 DNA follows: TGTGCCAGCAGTTTACAGGGAAAAATTCAGTACTTC. Translated, it gives CASSLQGKIQYF.

This clonotype was found many times. The chain recombines TRBV6-2 or TRBV6-3 with TRBJ1-2; 8 nucleotides align to TRBD1. The CDR3 is 13 amino acids. The junction had 8 bases not matched to a gene; V was cut back by 10 bases and J by 4 bases. Per the germline V gene, CDR1 is MNHEY and CDR2 is SVGEGT. The CDR3 loop reads CATQPGTGYGYTF. The CDR3 region has the DNA TGTGCCACCCAACCCGGGACAGGCTATGGCTACACCTTC.

This clonotype was detected a few times. The genes are TRBV6-5 and TRBJ2-7; D gene ambiguous. V lost 6 bases and J lost 2, with 17 bases in between. This CDR3 is 15 amino acids long. Per germline, CDR1 MNHEY and CDR2 SVGAGI. In DNA, the CDR3 is TGTGCCAGCAGCAGACATGCTGCTTCCACCTACGAGCAGTACTTC. Its translation: CASSRHAASTYEQYF.

The gene calls are TRBV7-6 and TRBJ2-2; D gene unclear. CDR3 length: 16 amino acids. Germline V gene lookup returns CDR1 SGHVS and CDR2 FNYEAQ. V gave up 0 bases and J gave up 1 base, with 9 bases separating them. Here the CDR3 reads CASSLALWENTGELFF. CDR3 nucleotides: TGTGCCAGCAGCTTAGCGCTGTGGGAGAACACCGGGGAGCTGTTTTTT.

This clonotype has at least ten counts. The CDR3 spells CATSTGGGKQYF. CDR3 nucleotide sequence: TGTGCCACCAGTACCGGAGGGGGCAAGCAGTACTTC. The chain is built from TRBV24-1 and TRBJ2-7; the D gene is possibly TRBD1 (7 bases). Germline CDR1 is KGHDR and CDR2 is SFDVKD. The V end was cut by 6 bases, the J end by 8 bases, with 13 bases between. The CDR3 length is 12 residues.

This clonotype was seen at least ten times. The chain joins TRBV21-1 to TRBJ2-6; whether TRBD1, the table's D call, matches the DNA was not checked. TRBV21-1 is a known pseudogene. This CDR3 is 18 amino acids long. This chain's CDR3 is CASSFPGTPSAGANVLTF. CDR3 in DNA: TGTGCCAGCAGCTTCCCCGGGACACCCTCGGCCGGGGCCAACGTCCTGACTTTC.

This clonotype has at least ten counts. J is TRBJ2-3 and V is TRBV27; tentatively, D is TRBD2 (6 bases). Germline V lookup: CDR1 MNHEY, CDR2 SMNVEV (reference sequence). The CDR3 has 15 amino acids. V lost 4 bases to trimming and J lost 4 bases, with 15 bases between them. DNA of the CDR3: TGTGCCAGCAGTTCCGGGGGTAGTCGGGCAGATACGCAGTATTTT. Protein product: CASSSGGSRADTQYF.

This clonotype was counted ten times or more. V is TRBV10-2 and J is TRBJ2-1, with TRBD2 matching over 7 bases. Trimming cost V 3 bases and J 5 bases; bases outside gene matches: 7. Germline-derived CDR1 and CDR2 are WSHSY and SAAADI. This CDR3 contains 15 residues. The CDR3 DNA reads as TGCGCCAGCAGTGATGAGCGGGGTTACGACAATGAGCAGTTCTTC. This encodes CASSDERGYDNEQFF.

This clonotype was counted at least ten times. The chain carries TRBV2 and TRBJ1-6; TRBD1 might be the D (5 bases). This CDR3 contains 15 residues. Germline CDR1 is SNHLY and CDR2 is FYNNEI. Deletions cut 3 bases from V and 9 bases from J, with 15 bases between. The CDR3, as DNA: TGTGCCAGCAGTGACTCTTCGGGGACCATTTCACCCCTCCACTTT. Translating gives CASSDSSGTISPLHF. Complete variable domain (other parts from reference TRBV2 and TRBJ1-6): EPEVTQTPSHQVTQMGQEVILRCVPISNHLYFYWYRQILGQKVEFLVSFYNNEISEKSEIFDDQFSVERPDGSNFTLKIRSTKLEDSAMYFCASSDSSGTISPLHFGNGTRLTVT.

This clonotype was found many times. The rearrangement links TRBV12-3 or TRBV12-4 to TRBJ2-7, with 10 positions matching TRBD1. CDR3 length equals 15 residues. With 5 bases clipped from V and 4 bases from J, the junction kept 8 bases outside the gene matches. In DNA form, the CDR3 reads TGTGCCAGCAGTCCCCGGACAGGGGGGACTTACGAGCAGTACTTC. This translates into CASSPRTGGTYEQYF.